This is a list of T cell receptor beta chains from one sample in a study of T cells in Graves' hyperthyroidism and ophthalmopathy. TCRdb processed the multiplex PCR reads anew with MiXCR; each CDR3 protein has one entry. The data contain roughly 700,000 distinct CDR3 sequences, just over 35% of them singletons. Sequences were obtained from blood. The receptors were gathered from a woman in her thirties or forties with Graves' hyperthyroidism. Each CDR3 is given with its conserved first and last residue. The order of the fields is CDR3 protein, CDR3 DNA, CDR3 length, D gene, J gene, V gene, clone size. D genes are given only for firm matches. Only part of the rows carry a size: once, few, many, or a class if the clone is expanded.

CASSLARALNTEAFF TGTGCCAGCAGCTTAGCGCGAGCGCTTAACACTGAAGCTTTCTTT 15 NA TRBJ1-1 TRBV7-9 many
CASSLISAGAAYEQYF TGTGCCAGCAGCTTGATATCGGCGGGGGCAGCATACGAGCAGTACTTC 16 NA TRBJ2-7 TRBV7-2 NA
CSARDRVDEQYF TGCAGTGCTAGAGACAGGGTTGATGAGCAGTACTTC 12 NA TRBJ2-7 TRBV20-1 NA
CASGSIPGPYEQYF TGTGCCAGCGGGTCGATACCGGGACCTTACGAGCAGTACTTC 14 NA TRBJ2-7 TRBV27 NA
CASSLVGTASYEQYF TGTGCCAGCAGCTTAGTTGGGACGGCATCCTACGAGCAGTACTTC 15 NA TRBJ2-7 TRBV7-2 few
CASSQDTTGAGELFF TGTGCCAGCAGCCAAGATACAACGGGGGCCGGGGAGCTGTTTTTT 15 NA TRBJ2-2 TRBV10-2 NA
CASRLRGQGNTEAFF TGTGCCAGTAGACTTCGGGGACAGGGTAACACTGAAGCTTTCTTT 15 TRBD1 TRBJ1-1 TRBV19 many
CASSFGVGQFF TGTGCCAGCAGCTTCGGGGTGGGGCAGTTCTTC 11 NA TRBJ2-1 TRBV5-6 many
CASSITGQQETQYF TGTGCCAGTAGTATTACCGGACAACAAGAGACCCAGTACTTC 14 NA TRBJ2-5 TRBV19 NA
CASSASPMDEQYF TGTGCCAGCAGCGCGAGTCCGATGGACGAGCAGTACTTC 13 NA TRBJ2-7 TRBV9 NA
CASSLQGWDTEAFF TGTGCCAGCAGTTTACAGGGCTGGGACACTGAAGCTTTCTTT 14 NA TRBJ1-1 TRBV6-2/TRBV6-3 NA
CASSFGRTQETQYF TGTGCCAGCAGCTTCGGTCGGACACAAGAGACCCAGTACTTC 14 NA TRBJ2-5 TRBV5-1 NA
CATSVVGFLGELNTEAFF TGTGCCACCAGCGTTGTTGGGTTTTTAGGGGAACTGAACACTGAAGCTTTCTTT 18 NA TRBJ1-1 TRBV15 few
CASSLRGGGANTGELFF TGTGCCAGCAGCCTCCGGGGGGGGGGCGCGAACACCGGGGAGCTGTTTTTT 17 TRBD2 TRBJ2-2 TRBV7-4 NA
CASSERGHPGEQFF TGTGCCAGCAGCGAAAGAGGACACCCAGGTGAGCAGTTCTTC 14 NA TRBJ2-1 TRBV3-2 NA
CASGEHGTVGYTF TGTGCCAGTGGCGAACACGGGACAGTAGGCTACACCTTC 13 TRBD1 TRBJ1-2 TRBV19 once
CASSRGKGTEAFF TGTGCCAGCAGTCGGGGGAAGGGCACTGAAGCTTTCTTT 13 NA TRBJ1-1 TRBV7-9 many
CASRMGLQPQHF TGTGCCAGCAGAATGGGACTCCAGCCCCAGCATTTT 12 NA TRBJ1-5 TRBV28 NA
CATSVDRGANTGELFF TGTGCCACCAGCGTCGACAGGGGCGCGAACACCGGGGAGCTGTTTTTT 16 TRBD1 TRBJ2-2 TRBV24-1 many
CASSQVVASGVNEQYF TGTGCCAGCAGCCAAGTAGTGGCTAGCGGAGTGAATGAGCAGTACTTC 16 TRBD2 TRBJ2-7 TRBV14 NA
CASGLEDSANYGYTF TGTGCTAGTGGTTTGGAGGACAGTGCGAACTATGGCTACACCTTC 15 NA TRBJ1-2 TRBV12-5 many
CASSRDPSRGYTF TGTGCCAGCAGTCGGGACCCTTCACGTGGCTACACCTTC 13 NA TRBJ1-2 TRBV6-5 few
CASSSTAGDRETQYF TGTGCCAGCAGTTCGACCGCCGGGGATCGGGAGACCCAGTACTTC 15 NA TRBJ2-5 TRBV12-3/TRBV12-4 NA
CASSFAGAGEKLFF TGTGCCAGCAGTTTCGCCGGGGCCGGAGAAAAACTGTTTTTT 14 NA TRBJ1-4 TRBV2 NA
CSATAQGAIEAFF TGCAGTGCAACAGCCCAAGGGGCCATTGAAGCTTTCTTT 13 NA TRBJ1-1 TRBV20-1 few
CSVDLAGTTRETQYF TGCAGCGTTGACCTAGCGGGAACCACGAGAGAGACCCAGTACTTC 15 TRBD2 TRBJ2-5 TRBV29-1 NA
CAISEVQGSSNSPLHF TGTGCCATCAGTGAGGTTCAGGGTTCAAGTAATTCACCCCTCCACTTT 16 NA TRBJ1-6 TRBV10-3 NA
CASSFMKGGAGYGYTF TGTGCCAGCAGCTTCATGAAAGGAGGGGCCGGCTATGGCTACACCTTC 16 NA TRBJ1-2 TRBV7-2 many
CAISEPTTGGEQYF TGTGCCATCAGTGAGCCCACGACAGGGGGCGAGCAGTACTTC 14 TRBD1 TRBJ2-7 TRBV10-3 many
CASSLEGQEGEKLFF TGTGCCAGCAGCTTGGAGGGACAGGAGGGGGAAAAACTGTTTTTT 15 TRBD1 TRBJ1-4 TRBV7-2 many
CASSGSRSGGDVWPQHF TGTGCCAGCAGTGGGTCGAGGTCAGGGGGCGATGTATGGCCCCAGCATTTT 17 TRBD1 TRBJ1-5 TRBV2 many
CSAVEGAEAFF TGCAGCGCCGTGGAGGGGGCTGAAGCTTTCTTT 11 NA TRBJ1-1 TRBV29-1 many
CASSQVPSGLNEQYF TGCGCCAGCAGCCAAGTTCCTAGCGGGCTCAACGAGCAGTACTTC 15 TRBD2 TRBJ2-7 TRBV4-3 NA
CASSKYQVHNEQFF TGTGCCAGTAGCAAATACCAGGTCCACAATGAGCAGTTCTTC 14 NA TRBJ2-1 TRBV19 NA
CASSWGTRQETQYF TGTGCCAGCAGCTGGGGGACCAGACAAGAGACCCAGTACTTC 14 NA TRBJ2-5 TRBV5-4 few
CATGRGDNVLTF TGTGCCACCGGGCGGGGGGACAACGTCCTGACTTTC 12 TRBD2 TRBJ2-6 TRBV10-3 NA
CATSDLRGQPQHF TGTGCCACCAGTGATTTGAGGGGTCAGCCCCAGCATTTT 13 NA TRBJ1-5 TRBV24-1 many
CASSFRQGATGELFF TGTGCCAGCAGCTTCCGACAGGGGGCCACCGGGGAGCTGTTTTTT 15 TRBD1 TRBJ2-2 TRBV7-8 many
CASSSVAGSYEQYF TGTGCCAGCAGCTCCGTGGCGGGCTCCTACGAGCAGTACTTC 14 NA TRBJ2-7 TRBV7-9 NA
CASSYIEALYSNQPQHF TGTGCCAGCAGTTATATAGAGGCCTTGTATAGCAATCAGCCCCAGCATTTT 17 NA TRBJ1-5 TRBV10-3 few
CASSIYPGNYGYTF TGTGCCAGTAGTATTTATCCAGGGAACTATGGCTACACCTTC 14 NA TRBJ1-2 TRBV19 few
CATSDPRQAGYGYTF TGTGCCACCAGTGACCCAAGACAGGCCGGCTATGGCTACACCTTC 15 NA TRBJ1-2 TRBV24-1 many
CASSLVRAAPTNQPQHF TGTGCCAGCAGTTTAGTAAGAGCCGCGCCTACCAATCAGCCCCAGCATTTT 17 NA TRBJ1-5 TRBV12-3/TRBV12-4 NA
CSTGRFYNSPLHF TGCAGCACAGGCCGATTCTATAATTCACCCCTCCACTTT 13 NA TRBJ1-6 TRBV20-1 NA
CASSQLSGKGTGELFF TGTGCCAGCAGCCAACTAAGCGGGAAAGGGACCGGGGAGCTGTTTTTT 16 TRBD2 TRBJ2-2 TRBV14 NA
CASRTGPGPGELFF TGTGCCAGCAGGACGGGGCCAGGTCCCGGGGAGCTGTTTTTT 14 NA TRBJ2-2 TRBV6-4 many
CSATDGRYIQYF TGCAGTGCAACCGACGGCCGATACATTCAGTACTTC 12 NA TRBJ2-4 TRBV20-1 NA
CASSGGSGYTF TGTGCCAGCAGCGGGGGGTCGGGCTACACCTTC 11 NA TRBJ1-2 TRBV9 many
CASRRSRLYGYTF TGTGCCAGCCGGCGGTCTCGACTCTATGGCTACACCTTC 13 NA TRBJ1-2 TRBV19 many
CSARDTGGTTYEQYF TGCAGTGCTAGAGATACCGGAGGAACGACCTACGAGCAGTACTTC 15 NA TRBJ2-7 TRBV20-1 NA
CASSRYSQETQYF TGTGCCAGCAGCCGATACTCCCAAGAGACCCAGTACTTC 13 NA TRBJ2-5 TRBV7-9 many
CAPPFYEQYF TGCGCCCCCCCGTTCTACGAGCAGTACTTC 10 NA TRBJ2-7 TRBV10-2 NA
CASSPPGWTGRSYEQYF TGTGCCAGCTCCCCCCCGGGATGGACCGGCCGCTCCTACGAGCAGTACTTC 17 NA TRBJ2-7 TRBV12-3/TRBV12-4 NA
CASSKGPETTEAFF TGTGCCAGTAGTAAGGGACCGGAGACCACTGAAGCTTTCTTT 14 NA TRBJ1-1 TRBV19 NA
CASSKTGNSNQPQHF TGTGCCAGCAGCAAGACAGGGAATAGCAATCAGCCCCAGCATTTT 15 TRBD1 TRBJ1-5 TRBV12-3/TRBV12-4 NA
CASRSQGGGYTF TGTGCCAGCCGATCACAGGGGGGCGGCTACACCTTC 12 TRBD1 TRBJ1-2 TRBV7-2 NA
CASSYGTGGAVDYGYTF TGTGCCAGCAGCTATGGGACAGGGGGTGCTGTAGACTATGGCTACACCTTC 17 TRBD1 TRBJ1-2 TRBV13 few
CASRSAGGPNYGYTF TGTGCCAGCAGATCAGCAGGGGGCCCGAACTATGGCTACACCTTC 15 TRBD1 TRBJ1-2 TRBV10-3 once
CASSPSDRTYEQYF TGTGCCAGCAGCCCGTCAGACAGGACCTACGAGCAGTACTTC 14 NA TRBJ2-7 TRBV7-2 NA
CASSPSSPNPSSGANVLTF TGTGCCAGCTCACCAAGCTCACCGAATCCAAGCTCTGGGGCCAACGTCCTGACTTTC 19 NA TRBJ2-6 TRBV7-6 NA